The TCR beta chain described here comes from a study of long-term antiretroviral therapy in people with HIV. Assay version v3.0 of immunoSEQ was used, and it was run at survey level. The repertoire was sequenced with immunoSEQ multiplex PCR; TCRdb's copy has only in-frame clones and lacks some. The sample lists 25,000 to 30,000 clones, about 85% occurring once. This clone has a single count. Sequencing was performed on unsorted PBMCs, taken 3 years after starting antiretroviral therapy. The clonotype was recovered from a man between 35 and 55 years old with HIV.

The CDR3, as DNA: TGTGCCAGCAGCTTCCCCGGGACAGGGAGATACAATGAGCAGTTCTTC. This codes for CASSFPGTGRYNEQFF. The J gene is TRBJ2-1, the V gene TRBV7-9, with TRBD1 matching over 9 bases. There are 16 residues in the CDR3. After removal of 3 bases from V and 4 bases from J, the junction contained 7 bases not matched to a gene. The V gene's germline CDR1 is SEHNR and CDR2 FQNEAQ (reference sequence).